This T cell receptor beta chain was documented in a study of OX40 agonist ivuxolimab in advanced cancers. Whole-study context: Patients were roughly 83% male with ages roughly 23 to 90, mean around 58.

Only in-frame clones appear in the TCRdb table, and some are missing; sequencing was by immunoSEQ multiplex PCR. The sample shows about 46,000 clones, around 89% of them seen only once. Looked up from germline, CDR1 is KGHSH and CDR2 is LQKENI. The V segment lost 4 bases and the J segment 3 bases; nucleotides outside the gene matches: 5. The CDR3 contains 15 residues. This sequence originates from an adult with an advanced solid tumor such as melanoma, head and neck, liver or kidney cancer. The sequences come from CD4+ or CD8+ T cells sorted from blood, collected in a trial of the OX40 agonist ivuxolimab. The chain combines TRBV18 with TRBJ2-1; 8 bases are a match to TRBD2. The CDR3 DNA reads as TGTGCCAGCTCACTGGAGACTAGCGACTACAATGAGCAGTTCTTC. Translated, it gives CASSLETSDYNEQFF.